This TCR beta chain was sequenced during a study of blood T cell repertoires in COVID-19. Study in general: Sites in the United States, Italy and Spain provided acute and convalescent COVID-19 samples. Nucleic acid was either cDNA or gDNA, and it came from T cells, B-cell-depleted T cells, or PBMCs.

The germline V gene encodes CDR1 SGHVS and CDR2 FNYEAQ. Trimming cost V 4 bases and J 6 bases; bases outside gene matches: 8. The CDR3 loop spans 15 amino acids. Some clones are missing from TCRdb's copy, which holds only in-frame ones; the method was immunoSEQ multiplex PCR. The table shows about 100,000 clones, with roughly 85% occurring only once. The sequenced sample was peripheral blood. The sequence was obtained from a man between 70 and 80 years old with active or convalescent COVID-19. V usage is TRBV7-6 and J usage is TRBJ2-1; 8 bases line up with TRBD2. The CDR3 nucleotides read TGTGCCAGCAGCTCCCGGGGGGGCCTACCCAATGAGCAGTTCTTC. This translates into CASSSRGGLPNEQFF.